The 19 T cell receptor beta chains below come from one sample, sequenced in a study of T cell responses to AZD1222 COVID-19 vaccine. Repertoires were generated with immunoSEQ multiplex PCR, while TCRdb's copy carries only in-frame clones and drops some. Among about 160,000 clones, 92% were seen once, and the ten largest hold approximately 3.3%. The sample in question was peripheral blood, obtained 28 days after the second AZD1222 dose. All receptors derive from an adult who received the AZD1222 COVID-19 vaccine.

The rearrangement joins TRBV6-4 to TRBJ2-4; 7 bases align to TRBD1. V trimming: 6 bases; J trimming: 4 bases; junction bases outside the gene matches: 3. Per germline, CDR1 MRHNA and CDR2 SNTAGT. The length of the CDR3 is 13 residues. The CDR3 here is CASRRGRKNIQYF. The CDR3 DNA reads TGTGCCAGCAGGAGGGGGCGGAAAAACATTCAGTACTTC.

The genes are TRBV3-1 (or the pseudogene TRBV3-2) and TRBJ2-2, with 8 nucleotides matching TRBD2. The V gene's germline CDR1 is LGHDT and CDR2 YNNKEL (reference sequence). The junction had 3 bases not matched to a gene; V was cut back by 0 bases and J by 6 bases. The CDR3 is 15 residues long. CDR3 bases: TGTGCCAGCAGCCAAGACGCACTAGCGGCCGGGGAGCTGTTTTTT. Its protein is CASSQDALAAGELFF.

As DNA, the CDR3 is TGTGCCAGCAGCACCGGGACAGGGGGATTTGAGACCCAGTACTTC. It codes for CASSTGTGGFETQYF. This chain links TRBV7-2 with TRBJ2-5; 11 bases align to TRBD1. The CDR3 loop spans 15 amino acids. CDR1 and CDR2 (germline): SGHTA, FQGNSA. V lost 5 bases, J lost 5 bases, and 7 bases stayed unmatched.

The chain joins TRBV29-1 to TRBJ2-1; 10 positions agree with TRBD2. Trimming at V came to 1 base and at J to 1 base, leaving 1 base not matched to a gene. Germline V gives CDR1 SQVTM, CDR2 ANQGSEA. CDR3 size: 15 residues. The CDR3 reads CSVEGGLASYNEQFF. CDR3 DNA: TGCAGCGTTGAAGGGGGACTAGCGTCCTACAATGAGCAGTTCTTC.

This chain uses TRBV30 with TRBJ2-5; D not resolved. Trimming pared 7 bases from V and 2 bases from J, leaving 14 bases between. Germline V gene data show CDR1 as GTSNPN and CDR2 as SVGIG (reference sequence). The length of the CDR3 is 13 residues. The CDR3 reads CASRRTGQETQYF. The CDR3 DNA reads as TGTGCCTCGCGCCGCACTGGGCAAGAGACCCAGTACTTC.

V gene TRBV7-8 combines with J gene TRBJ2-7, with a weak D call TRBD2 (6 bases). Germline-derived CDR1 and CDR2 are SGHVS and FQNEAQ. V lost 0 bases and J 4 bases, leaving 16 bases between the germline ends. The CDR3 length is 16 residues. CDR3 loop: CASSLARASARYEQYF. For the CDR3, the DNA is TGTGCCAGCAGCTTAGCGCGGGCTAGCGCAAGGTACGAGCAGTACTTC.

In DNA, the CDR3 is TGTGCCAGCAGCTTAACTCGCGGGAGGGCCGGAACAGATACGCAGTATTTT. Amino acid sequence: CASSLTRGRAGTDTQYF. This chain uses TRBV11-2 with TRBJ2-3; 9 nucleotides agree with TRBD2. Germline CDR1 reads SGHAT; CDR2 reads FQNNGV. The CDR3 runs 17 residues. Trimming removed 2 bases from V and 3 bases from J; junction bases left unmatched: 9. Combining the CDR3 with reference TRBV11-2 and TRBJ2-3 gives the whole variable domain EAGVAQSPRYKIIEKRQSVAFWCNPISGHATLYWYQQILGQGPKLLIQFQNNGVVDDSQLPKDRFSAERLKGVDSTLKIQPAKLEDSAVYLCASSLTRGRAGTDTQYFGPGTRLTVL.

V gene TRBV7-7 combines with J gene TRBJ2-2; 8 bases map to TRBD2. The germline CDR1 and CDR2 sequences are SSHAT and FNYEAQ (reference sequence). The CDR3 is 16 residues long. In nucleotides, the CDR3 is TGTGCTAGCCTAGGACTGGGGGCTAGCGGGACCGGGGAGCTGTTTTTT. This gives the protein CASLGLGASGTGELFF. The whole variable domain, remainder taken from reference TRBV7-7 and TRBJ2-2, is GAGVSQSPRYKVTKRGQDVTLRCDPISSHATLYWYQQALGQGPEFLTYFNYEAQPDKSGLPSDRFSAERPEGSISTLTIQRTEQRDSAMYRCASLGLGASGTGELFFGEGSRLTVL.

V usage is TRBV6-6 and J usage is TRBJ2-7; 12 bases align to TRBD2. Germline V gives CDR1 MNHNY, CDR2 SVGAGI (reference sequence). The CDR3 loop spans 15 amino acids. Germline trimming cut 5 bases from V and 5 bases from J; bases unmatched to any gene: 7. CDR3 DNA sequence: TGTGCCAGCAGTAACCTAGCGGGAGGGGCCCACGAGCAGTACTTC. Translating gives CASSNLAGGAHEQYF.

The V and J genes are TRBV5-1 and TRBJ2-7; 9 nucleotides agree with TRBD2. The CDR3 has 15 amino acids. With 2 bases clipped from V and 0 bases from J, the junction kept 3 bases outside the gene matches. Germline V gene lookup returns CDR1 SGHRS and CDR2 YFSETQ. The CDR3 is CASSLSSGNSYEQYF. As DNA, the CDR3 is TGCGCCAGCAGCTTATCTAGCGGGAACTCCTACGAGCAGTACTTC.

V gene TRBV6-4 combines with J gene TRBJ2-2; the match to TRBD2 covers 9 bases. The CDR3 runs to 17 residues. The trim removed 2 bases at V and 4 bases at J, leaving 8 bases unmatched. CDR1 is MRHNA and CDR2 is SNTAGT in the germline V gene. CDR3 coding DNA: TGTGCCAGCAGTGACCATCGCGGCGGGAGGGGCACCGGGGAGCTGTTTTTT. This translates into CASSDHRGGRGTGELFF.

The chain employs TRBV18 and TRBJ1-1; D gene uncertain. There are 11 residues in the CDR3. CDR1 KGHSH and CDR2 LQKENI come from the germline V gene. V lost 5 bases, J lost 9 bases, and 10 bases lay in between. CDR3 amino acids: CASSTTRQAFF. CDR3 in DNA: TGTGCCAGCTCAACCACACGGCAAGCTTTCTTT.

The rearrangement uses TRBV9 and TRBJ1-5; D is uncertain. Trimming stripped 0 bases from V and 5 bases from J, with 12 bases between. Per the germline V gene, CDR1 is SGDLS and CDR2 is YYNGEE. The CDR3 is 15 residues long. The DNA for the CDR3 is TGTGCCAGCAGCGTAGATGGGCAGGCCTATCAGCCCCAGCATTTT. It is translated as CASSVDGQAYQPQHF.

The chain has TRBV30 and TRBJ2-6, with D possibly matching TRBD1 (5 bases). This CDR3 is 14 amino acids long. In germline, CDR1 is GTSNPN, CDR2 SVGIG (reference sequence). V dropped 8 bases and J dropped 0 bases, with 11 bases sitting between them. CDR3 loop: CALGPFSGANVLTF. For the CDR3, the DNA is TGTGCCCTGGGGCCATTCTCTGGGGCCAACGTCCTGACTTTC.

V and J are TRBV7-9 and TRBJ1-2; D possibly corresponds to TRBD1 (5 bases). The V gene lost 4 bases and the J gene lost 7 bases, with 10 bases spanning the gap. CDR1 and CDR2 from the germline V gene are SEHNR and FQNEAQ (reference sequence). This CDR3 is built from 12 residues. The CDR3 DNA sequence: TGTGCCAGCAGCTGGGTGGGACCTGGCTACACCTTC. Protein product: CASSWVGPGYTF.

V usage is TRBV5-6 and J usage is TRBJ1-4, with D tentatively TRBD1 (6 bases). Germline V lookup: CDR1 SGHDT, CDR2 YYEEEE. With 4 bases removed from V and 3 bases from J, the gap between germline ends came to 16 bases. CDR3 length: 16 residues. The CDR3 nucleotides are TGTGCCAGCAGCCCAAAACAGGGTGGGTCTAATGAAAAACTGTTTTTT. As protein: CASSPKQGGSNEKLFF.

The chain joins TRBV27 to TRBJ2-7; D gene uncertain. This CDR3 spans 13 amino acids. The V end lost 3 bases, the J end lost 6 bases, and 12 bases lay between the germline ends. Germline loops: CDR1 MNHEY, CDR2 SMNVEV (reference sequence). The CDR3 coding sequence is TGTGCCAGCAGTTTCTCGTTTGGTCCCGAGCAGTACTTC. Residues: CASSFSFGPEQYF.

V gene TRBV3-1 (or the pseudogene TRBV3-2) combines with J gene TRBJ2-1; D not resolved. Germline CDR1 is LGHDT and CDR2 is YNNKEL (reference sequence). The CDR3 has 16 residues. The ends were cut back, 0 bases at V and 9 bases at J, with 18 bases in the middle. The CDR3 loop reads CASSQEGKNVPGEQFF. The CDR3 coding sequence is TGTGCCAGCAGCCAAGAGGGAAAAAACGTCCCGGGTGAGCAGTTCTTC.

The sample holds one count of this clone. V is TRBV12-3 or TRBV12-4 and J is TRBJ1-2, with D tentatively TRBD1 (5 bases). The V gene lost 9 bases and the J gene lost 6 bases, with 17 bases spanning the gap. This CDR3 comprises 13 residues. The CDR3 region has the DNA TGTGCCAGTGTCCTGGGGGGAGGGCATGGCTACACCTTC. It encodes CASVLGGGHGYTF.